A single T cell receptor beta chain is shown here with its context. How the authors handled the data: Amplifying reference gene primers gave estimates of nucleated cell counts. Here immunoSEQ multiplex PCR was the method, and the copy in TCRdb shows in-frame clones only, minus some. From that table come the V and J calls and clone size; the DNA was used to work out D and trimming. Here the sample spans roughly 80,000 clones, around 86% being singletons. The entry originates in a study of blood T cell repertoires in COVID-19. The wider study: Samples representing acute and convalescent COVID-19 were sourced from the United States, Italy and Spain.

This CDR3 comprises 16 residues. CDR1 and CDR2 (germline): SGHAT, FQNNGV. V lost 5 bases and J lost 4, with 20 bases in between. The specimen sequenced was peripheral blood. The chain couples TRBV11-2 to TRBJ1-2, with D perhaps matching TRBD1 (6 bases). The sequence derives from an older man with acute or convalescent COVID-19. CDR3 residues: CASSLIRGYRLYGYTF. DNA for the CDR3: TGTGCCAGCAGCCTCATTAGGGGGTACAGGCTCTATGGCTACACCTTC.